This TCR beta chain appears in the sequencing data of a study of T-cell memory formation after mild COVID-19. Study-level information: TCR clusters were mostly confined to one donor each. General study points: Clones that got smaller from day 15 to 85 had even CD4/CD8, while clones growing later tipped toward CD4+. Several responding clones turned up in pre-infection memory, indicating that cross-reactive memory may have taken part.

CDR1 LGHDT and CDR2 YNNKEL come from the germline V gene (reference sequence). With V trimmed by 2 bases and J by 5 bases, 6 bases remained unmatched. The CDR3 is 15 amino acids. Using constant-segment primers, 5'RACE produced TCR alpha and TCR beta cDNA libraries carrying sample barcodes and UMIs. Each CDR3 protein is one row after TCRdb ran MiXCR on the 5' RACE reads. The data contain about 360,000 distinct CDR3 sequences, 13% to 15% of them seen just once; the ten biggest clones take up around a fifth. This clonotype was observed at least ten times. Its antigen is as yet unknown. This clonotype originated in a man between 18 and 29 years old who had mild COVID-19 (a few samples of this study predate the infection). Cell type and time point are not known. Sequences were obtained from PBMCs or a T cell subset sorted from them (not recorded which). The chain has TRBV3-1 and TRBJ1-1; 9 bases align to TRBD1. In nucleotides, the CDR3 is TGTGCCAGCAGCCAACGTACAGGGGGCTGGACTGAAGCTTTCTTT. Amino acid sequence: CASSQRTGGWTEAFF.